Following are 21 T cell receptor beta chains from one sample sequenced in a study of graft-versus-host responses after intestinal transplantation. The data were produced by immunoSEQ multiplex PCR, yet TCRdb's version contains in-frame clones alone and is incomplete. This table holds about 89,000 clones, around 93% found once. No antigen is known for these receptors. Sequencing used unstimulated CD8+ T cells sorted from spleen or lymph node cells, obtained before intestinal transplant. Receptors originate from a human donor who received an intestinal transplant.

V is TRBV6-5 and J is TRBJ1-1; D is unclear. Germline values: CDR1 MNHEY, CDR2 SVGAGI. V lost 5 bases and J 0 bases, leaving 4 bases between the germline ends. The CDR3 sequence is 12 residues long. CDR3 amino acids: CASSEMNTEAFF. DNA of the CDR3: TGTGCCAGCAGTGAGATGAACACTGAAGCTTTCTTT.

The CDR3 region has the DNA TGTGCCTGGAGTCGAGGACAGGGACCCAACGAGCAGTACTTC. Its protein product is CAWSRGQGPNEQYF. The chain combines TRBV30 with TRBJ2-7; the match to TRBD1 covers 8 bases. J was trimmed by 5 bases and V by 2 bases; bases with no gene match: 8. Germline values: CDR1 GTSNPN, CDR2 SVGIG (reference sequence). The CDR3 covers 14 residues.

This clone was counted a single time. The rearrangement joins TRBV27 to TRBJ1-2; 10 nucleotides match TRBD1. Losses at the gene ends were 3 bases for V and 6 bases for J; bases not matched to a gene: 4. The CDR3 extends over 14 amino acids. Per germline, CDR1 MNHEY and CDR2 SMNVEV (reference sequence). CDR3 DNA: TGTGCCAGCAGTTTTGGGGACAGGGGAGATGGCTACACCTTC. Translation gives CASSFGDRGDGYTF.

This sequence joins TRBV27 and TRBJ1-3, with 7 bases lining up with TRBD1. This CDR3 has 15 residues. Germline trimming cut 5 bases from V and 2 bases from J; bases unmatched to any gene: 6. Germline CDR1 MNHEY, CDR2 SMNVEV (reference sequence). This CDR3 is CASSIKGATGNTIYF. CDR3 DNA sequence: TGTGCCAGCAGTATAAAGGGGGCGACTGGAAACACCATATATTTT.

V usage is TRBV30 and J usage is TRBJ2-7; TRBD2 matches 8 bases. V dropped 7 bases and J dropped 3; count of bases not matched to a gene: 11. This CDR3 comprises 14 residues. Germline CDR1 is GTSNPN and CDR2 is SVGIG (reference sequence). CDR3 protein: CASPGLARIYEQYF. Written as DNA, the CDR3 is TGTGCCTCCCCAGGACTAGCCCGCATCTACGAGCAGTACTTC.

The chain uses TRBV4-1 and TRBJ1-1; D gene unclear. The V gene's germline CDR1 is MGHRA and CDR2 YSYEKL. The CDR3 consists of 16 residues. Trimming left V 1 base short and J 3 bases short, with 15 bases between. CDR3 in amino acids: CASSQGLGSGYTEAFF. CDR3 sequence (DNA): TGCGCCAGCAGCCAAGGCTTAGGGTCGGGGTACACTGAAGCTTTCTTT.

The chain couples TRBV5-1 to TRBJ2-2; 8 bases map to TRBD2. This CDR3 is built from 14 residues. Germline V CDR1 and CDR2: SGHRS, YFSETQ. V lost 2 bases, J lost 5 bases, and 2 bases stayed unmatched. The CDR3 bases are TGCGCCAGCAGCTTTACTAGCGGTACCGGGGAGCTGTTTTTT. It encodes CASSFTSGTGELFF.

Turning to this clone: The identical CDR3 is also encoded by other nucleotide sequences in the sample. This chain uses TRBV9 with TRBJ2-3, with 9 bases matching TRBD1. Per germline, CDR1 SGDLS and CDR2 YYNGEE. This CDR3 spans 15 amino acids. With V trimmed by 3 bases and J by 2 bases, 4 bases remained unmatched. The CDR3: CASSARTGDTDTQYF. As DNA, the CDR3 is TGTGCCAGCAGCGCACGGACAGGGGACACAGATACGCAGTATTTT.

This clone turned up a few times. This sequence joins TRBV6-1 and TRBJ1-2, with TRBD1 matching 7 bases. This CDR3 has 15 residues. CDR1 is MNHNS and CDR2 is SASEGT in the germline V gene. V lost 2 bases, J lost 6 bases, and 9 bases stayed unmatched. DNA of the CDR3: TGTGCCAGCAGTGAAATAGGAGGGGGCGCAGATGGCTACACCTTC. It encodes CASSEIGGGADGYTF.

The rearrangement links TRBV28 to TRBJ1-6; D is perhaps TRBD1 (6 bases). There are 14 residues in the CDR3. Per the germline V gene, CDR1 is MDHEN and CDR2 is SYDVKM. The germline V and J ends were trimmed by 7 bases and 7 bases, with 14 bases remaining between them. The CDR3: CASINRVGNSPLHF. CDR3 sequence (DNA): TGTGCCAGCATTAACAGGGTGGGGAATTCACCCCTCCACTTT.

This chain connects TRBV27 to TRBJ2-2; D not resolved. The germline gives CDR1 MNHEY, CDR2 SMNVEV (reference sequence). CDR3 length: 15 amino acids. With 8 bases removed from V and 0 bases from J, the gap between germline ends came to 13 bases. CDR3 coding DNA: TGTGCCAGCTGGATGTGGGCTGCGAACACCGGGGAGCTGTTTTTT. Translated, it gives CASWMWAANTGELFF.

This chain joins TRBV7-8 and TRBJ2-7; no clear D. Germline V lookup: CDR1 SGHVS, CDR2 FQNEAQ. The CDR3 covers 13 residues. V lost 0 bases to trimming and J lost 4 bases, with 7 bases between them. CDR3 protein: CASSLAPGYEQYF. CDR3 DNA sequence: TGTGCCAGCAGCTTAGCCCCCGGGTACGAGCAGTACTTC.

In DNA form, the CDR3 reads TGCGCCAGCAGCCAAGGGACAGGGGTCGGCTACACCTTC. Translation: CASSQGTGVGYTF. This rearrangement joins TRBV4-3 to TRBJ1-2; 9 bases match TRBD1. Germline CDR1 reads LGHNA; CDR2 reads YSLEER. V was clipped by 1 base and J by 8 bases; unmatched bases: 2. This CDR3 is 13 amino acids long.

This chain joins TRBV7-8 and TRBJ2-5; 13 nucleotides line up with TRBD2. Germline lookup yields CDR1 SGHVS and CDR2 FQNEAQ. V was clipped by 1 base and J by 5 bases; unmatched bases: 10. CDR3 length equals 18 residues. CDR3 nucleotides: TGTGCCAGCAGCTTAGGTTTCCAACTAGCGGGGGGGCGGGAGACCCAGTACTTC. Its translation: CASSLGFQLAGGRETQYF.

This sequence joins TRBV7-9 and TRBJ2-7; 8 nucleotides agree with TRBD1. This CDR3 is 14 amino acids long. Germline trimming cut 4 bases from V and 2 bases from J; bases unmatched to any gene: 4. The germline V gene encodes CDR1 SEHNR and CDR2 FQNEAQ (reference sequence). This chain's CDR3 is CASSSDRGPYEQYF. The CDR3 DNA follows: TGTGCCAGCAGCTCAGACAGGGGCCCCTACGAGCAGTACTTC.

DNA for the CDR3: TGTGCCAGCAGCTTTGGTGCGGCCAATGAGCAGTTCTTC. It translates to CASSFGAANEQFF. The rearrangement uses TRBV5-4 and TRBJ2-1; D not resolved. The germline gives CDR1 SGHNT, CDR2 YYREEE (reference sequence). The CDR3 length is 13 residues. The V end lost 2 bases, the J end lost 6 bases, and 9 bases lay between the germline ends.

The CDR3 region is CASSYSTGRSEAFF. CDR3 in DNA: TGTGCCAGCAGTTACTCGACAGGGCGATCGGAAGCTTTCTTT. The chain combines TRBV6-6 with TRBJ1-1; TRBD1 aligns across 7 bases. The CDR3 is made up of 14 amino acids. CDR1 and CDR2 from the germline V gene are MNHNY and SVGAGI (reference sequence). After removal of 0 bases from V and 8 bases from J, the junction contained 6 bases not matched to a gene.

The chain couples TRBV6-6 to TRBJ1-5, with D possibly being TRBD1 (6 bases). The CDR3 is 13 amino acids. The germline CDR1 and CDR2 sequences are MNHNY and SVGAGI (reference sequence). V gave up 4 bases and J gave up 4 bases, with 8 bases separating them. The CDR3 loop reads CASSWTENQPQHF. The CDR3 nucleotides read TGTGCCAGCAGTTGGACAGAGAATCAGCCCCAGCATTTT.

The chain links TRBV4-3 to TRBJ2-7, with 10 bases fitting TRBD2. This CDR3 has 20 residues. With V trimmed by 0 bases and J by 0 bases, 14 bases remained unmatched. Germline CDR1 and CDR2: LGHNA and YSLEER. The CDR3 here is CASSQDLVASGGASSYEQYF. The CDR3 DNA reads as TGCGCCAGCAGCCAAGATCTGGTCGCTAGCGGGGGCGCGAGCTCCTACGAGCAGTACTTC.

This clone was seen once. The chain links TRBV7-2 to TRBJ1-2; 10 nucleotides match TRBD1. The CDR3 has 12 residues. J lost 4 bases, V lost 8 bases, and 1 base had no gene match. The germline gives CDR1 SGHTA, CDR2 FQGNSA. The CDR3 nucleotides are TGTGCCAGCGGGGACAGGGGCTATGGCTACACCTTC. This encodes CASGDRGYGYTF. The complete variable domain, with remaining parts taken from reference TRBV7-2 and TRBJ1-2, reads GAGVSQSPSNKVTEKGKDVELRCDPISGHTALYWYRQSLGQGLEFLIYFQGNSAPDKSGLPSDRFSAERTGGSVSTLTIQRTQQEDSAVYLCASGDRGYGYTFGSGTRLTVV.

CDR3 bases: TGCGCCAGCAGCGACCCCGGGACAGGAAATTCCTACGAGCAGTACTTC. Protein: CASSDPGTGNSYEQYF. The V gene is TRBV10-2, the J gene TRBJ2-7; 8 bases fit TRBD1. The CDR3 is 16 amino acids. The trim removed 6 bases at V and 1 base at J, leaving 11 bases unmatched. Germline V gives CDR1 WSHSY, CDR2 SAAADI.